The 20 T cell receptor beta chains listed next were all sequenced from one sample in a study of cytomegalovirus exposure and HLA in healthy donors. This PCR relied on a set of 60 Vbeta primers and 13 Jbeta primers. The repertoire was sequenced with immunoSEQ multiplex PCR; TCRdb's copy has only in-frame clones and lacks some. The sample has more than 80,000 clones; around three fifths are singletons. The specimen sequenced was PBMCs. The receptors were gathered from a woman between 35 and 50 years old in good health and CMV-seropositive.

The J gene is TRBJ2-5, the V gene TRBV6-1; TRBD1 might be the D (6 bases). Trimming took 4 bases from V and 1 from J, leaving 10 bases between them. CDR3 size: 14 residues. Per germline, CDR1 MNHNS and CDR2 SASEGT. The CDR3 region is CASSGQGIQETQYF. The CDR3 nucleotides are TGTGCCAGCAGTGGGCAGGGGATCCAAGAGACCCAGTACTTC.

This clone has only one observation. This chain joins TRBV19 and TRBJ1-3; TRBD1 aligns across 7 bases. Losses at the gene ends were 10 bases for V and 8 bases for J; bases not matched to a gene: 20. Germline values: CDR1 LNHDA, CDR2 SQIVND (reference sequence). The CDR3 runs to 16 residues. This chain's CDR3 is CATAGVGQSRMDTIYF. For the CDR3, the DNA is TGTGCCACGGCTGGGGTGGGACAGTCCAGGATGGACACCATATATTTT.

The genes are TRBV7-2 and TRBJ1-3; no definite D call. Germline V gives CDR1 SGHTA, CDR2 FQGNSA. This CDR3 region has 16 residues. V was cut by 2 bases and J by 0 bases, with 11 bases left in between. The CDR3 region has the DNA TGTGCCAGCAGCTTAATTACAGCCTACTCTGGAAACACCATATATTTT. Protein product: CASSLITAYSGNTIYF.

V and J are TRBV7-2 and TRBJ1-1; 8 nucleotides line up with TRBD1. The ends lost 5 bases at V and 4 bases at J; junction bases unmatched: 3. Germline V gives CDR1 SGHTA, CDR2 FQGNSA. The CDR3 extends over 13 amino acids. CDR3 protein: CASSPGQGTEAFF. In nucleotides, the CDR3 is TGTGCCAGCAGCCCCGGACAGGGCACTGAAGCTTTCTTT.

The chain has TRBV7-2 and TRBJ2-3, with a possible D match to TRBD2 (5 bases). The CDR3 totals 15 residues. V lost 5 bases and J 2 bases, leaving 14 bases between the germline ends. Germline values: CDR1 SGHTA, CDR2 FQGNSA. CDR3 DNA: TGTGCCAGCAGCCTAGGACTGACCTACACAGATACGCAGTATTTT. This gives the protein CASSLGLTYTDTQYF.

The chain has TRBV5-4 and TRBJ1-1; D remains unclear. CDR1 and CDR2 (germline): SGHNT, YYREEE (reference sequence). With 0 bases removed from V and 2 bases from J, the gap between germline ends came to 5 bases. This CDR3 contains 13 residues. In DNA, the CDR3 is TGTGCCAGCAGCTTGGCAGGAAACACTGAAGCTTTCTTT. This translates into CASSLAGNTEAFF.

CDR3 DNA sequence: TGTGCCAGCAGTTCGCCGGGACAGGGAGGAGGAAACACCATATATTTT. It yields the protein CASSSPGQGGGNTIYF. This chain joins TRBV28 and TRBJ1-3, with 9 bases identical to TRBD1. The CDR3 runs to 16 residues. V was pared by 4 bases and J by 4 bases, with 8 bases of the junction left unmatched. From germline, CDR1 is MDHEN and CDR2 SYDVKM. The full variable domain, with the rest looked up from reference TRBV28 and TRBJ1-3, is DVKVTQSSRYLVKRTGEKVFLECVQDMDHENMFWYRQDPGLGLRLIYFSYDVKMKEKGDIPEGYSVSREKKERFSLILESASTNQTSMYLCASSSPGQGGGNTIYFGEGSWLTVV.

This clone was detected a few times. This chain connects TRBV6-6 to TRBJ2-7; 7 nucleotides agree with TRBD1. Germline V gene sequence: CDR1 MNHNY, CDR2 SVGAGI (reference sequence). The CDR3 contains 14 residues. V gave up 6 bases and J gave up 1 base; unmatched junction bases: 6. The DNA for the CDR3 is TGTGCCAGCAGCTCGCCGGGACAGTCCTACGAGCAGTACTTC. This translates into CASSSPGQSYEQYF.

This clone was detected only a few times. V gene TRBV28 combines with J gene TRBJ2-5, with 9 bases matching TRBD2. CDR1 is MDHEN, CDR2 SYDVKM, per germline. The CDR3 sequence is 15 residues long. V lost 4 bases to trimming and J lost 3 bases; unmatched junction nucleotides: 6. CDR3 sequence: CASSSPTSGEETQYF. As DNA, the CDR3 is TGTGCCAGCAGTTCCCCGACTAGCGGAGAAGAGACCCAGTACTTC.

This clone was picked up one time. CDR3 protein: CASRERDYNPYEQYF. In DNA form, the CDR3 reads TGTGCCAGCAGAGAGCGGGACTACAACCCCTACGAGCAGTACTTC. The rearrangement joins TRBV6-1 to TRBJ2-7, with 7 bases that match TRBD2. Germline V gene sequence: CDR1 MNHNS, CDR2 SASEGT. This CDR3 has 15 residues. The ends lost 6 bases at V and 2 bases at J; junction bases unmatched: 10.

This clone came up a few times. The rearrangement links TRBV9 to TRBJ2-7, with D perhaps TRBD2 (5 bases). With 0 bases removed from V and 6 bases from J, the gap between germline ends came to 16 bases. This CDR3 has 15 residues. Germline V CDR1 and CDR2: SGDLS, YYNGEE. The chain's CDR3 is CASSVEATRSGEQYF. Here the CDR3 DNA reads TGTGCCAGCAGCGTAGAGGCAACGCGGAGCGGCGAGCAGTACTTC.

The chain couples TRBV5-5 to TRBJ2-3; 7 positions match TRBD2. The CDR3 contains 17 residues. V was pared by 4 bases and J by 0 bases, with 11 bases of the junction left unmatched. CDR1 and CDR2 from the germline V gene are SGHKS and YYEKEE (reference sequence). The CDR3, as DNA: TGTGCCAGCAGCCGAAAGGGTGGCGGGAGTAGCACAGATACGCAGTATTTT. This sequence encodes CASSRKGGGSSTDTQYF.

The chain recombines TRBV10-2 with TRBJ1-5; 8 bases map to TRBD1. Trimming took 5 bases from V and 7 from J; bases not matched to a gene: 4. Germline CDR1 reads WSHSY; CDR2 reads SAAADI. The CDR3 sequence is 13 residues long. The CDR3 here is CASSLGQGQPQHF. In nucleotides, the CDR3 is TGCGCCAGCAGTCTCGGACAGGGACAGCCCCAGCATTTT.

This clone was recorded only once. This rearrangement joins TRBV2 to TRBJ2-1, with 10 bases matching TRBD2. The J segment lost 10 bases and the V segment lost 3 bases, leaving 6 bases of the junction unmatched. This CDR3 spans 14 amino acids. The germline CDR1 and CDR2 sequences are SNHLY and FYNNEI. The CDR3 bases are TGTGCCAGCAGTGACCCTAGCGGGAGAGGAGAGCAGTTCTTC. This sequence encodes CASSDPSGRGEQFF.

The chain is built from TRBV11-3 and TRBJ1-1, with D maybe TRBD1 (5 bases). CDR1 is SGHNT and CDR2 is YENEEA in the germline V gene. This CDR3 contains 13 residues. V gave up 2 bases and J gave up 5 bases, with 9 bases separating them. CDR3 in DNA: TGTGCCAGCAGCTTAAGGGGTGGGACTGAAGCTTTCTTT. Encoded protein: CASSLRGGTEAFF. The whole variable domain, filled in from reference TRBV11-3 and TRBJ1-1, reads EAGVVQSPRYKIIEKKQPVAFWCNPISGHNTLYWYLQNLGQGPELLIRYENEEAVDDSQLPKDRFSAERLKGVDSTLKIQPAELGDSAVYLCASSLRGGTEAFFGQGTRLTVV.

This chain uses TRBV6-5 with TRBJ1-1; 11 bases are a match to TRBD1. The CDR3 spans 15 residues. V lost 6 bases, J lost 2 bases, and 5 bases stayed unmatched. Germline assignment: CDR1 MNHEY and CDR2 SVGAGI. This chain's CDR3 is CASRPRTGGNTEAFF. The DNA of the CDR3 is TGTGCCAGCAGGCCTCGGACAGGGGGCAACACTGAAGCTTTCTTT.

The chain couples TRBV7-9 to TRBJ2-1, with D possibly TRBD1 on 6 matching bases. Trimming pared 1 base from V and 11 bases from J, leaving 15 bases between. The CDR3 sequence is 14 residues long. Germline V gene data show CDR1 as SEHNR and CDR2 as FQNEAQ (reference sequence). The CDR3 here is CASSLEGPGTKQFF. CDR3 DNA sequence: TGTGCCAGCAGCTTAGAAGGTCCGGGGACAAAGCAGTTCTTC.

This clone was counted between two and nine times. The gene calls are TRBV27 and TRBJ1-2, with D perhaps TRBD1 (6 bases). V lost 7 bases to trimming and J lost 6 bases, with 18 bases between them. Germline V CDR1 and CDR2: MNHEY, SMNVEV (reference sequence). The CDR3 is 14 residues long. The CDR3 loop reads CASTTMGAWNGYTF. The CDR3 DNA is TGTGCCAGCACGACCATGGGGGCGTGGAATGGCTACACCTTC.

The chain links TRBV5-1 to TRBJ2-3; 13 bases match TRBD2. Losses at the gene ends were 4 bases for V and 5 bases for J; bases not matched to a gene: 10. The CDR3 extends over 17 amino acids. In germline, CDR1 is SGHRS, CDR2 YFSETQ. CDR3: CASSVEGTSGAGDTQYF. The CDR3 DNA is TGCGCCAGCAGCGTGGAAGGGACTAGCGGGGCGGGAGATACGCAGTATTTT.

This chain connects TRBV7-2 to TRBJ1-5; TRBD1 is a possible D gene (6 bases). Germline V gives CDR1 SGHTA, CDR2 FQGNSA. The CDR3 runs 16 residues. Trimming pared 5 bases from V and 0 bases from J, leaving 14 bases between. CDR3 amino acids: CASSPPGDYSNQPQHF. Written as DNA, the CDR3 is TGTGCCAGCAGCCCCCCAGGGGATTATAGCAATCAGCCCCAGCATTTT.